This T cell receptor (beta chain) stems from a study of shared clonotypes between healthy human individuals. Overall study context: The plates for each donor numbered three CD4 naive, three CD4 memory, two CD8 naive and one CD8 memory.

This CDR3 has 15 residues. Each subset's genomic DNA was shared equally among a number of immunoSEQ plates. This table comes from immunoSEQ multiplex PCR, and its TCRdb copy is limited to in-frame clones, with some not included. The data show about 870,000 clones, 80% to 95% seen once. The naive CD8 subset, CD45RO-negative cells positively selected for CCR7, excluded terminally differentiated effector memory CD45RA+ cells. Material: naive CD8+ T cells sorted from blood. The rearrangement joins TRBV21-1 to TRBJ2-1; TRBD1 is the table's D call, not checked against the DNA. TRBV21-1 is given as a pseudogene. The source of this sequence is a man younger than 45 in good health. The CDR3 sequence: CASSKGHRSYNEQFF. The CDR3 DNA is TGTGCCAGCAGCAAAGGTCACAGATCCTACAATGAGCAGTTCTTC.